This TCR beta chain was sequenced for a study of blood T cell repertoires in COVID-19 (TCRdb year 2020). With regard to the full study: Samples covering the acute and convalescent phases of COVID-19 were provided by collaborators in the United States, Italy and Spain. The sample metadata nearly always contained a de-identified subject ID, COVID-19 status, age in years and sex. Subjects who had been exposed to COVID-19, were actively infected with it, or had recovered from it provided the deeply sampled blood TCRbeta repertoires that made up the dataset. The material from the prospective study consisted of cDNA or gDNA derived from T cells, B-cell-depleted T cells, or PBMCs. The samples were drawn from two sources: the first 160 participants of the ongoing ImmuneRACE study, and 1,200 or so subjects contributed by 6 global collaborators. Where HLA class I and class II types were available, the types were taken from metadata supplied by the sample provider, not from assay-based typing. The repertoires were released in a freely available public database meant as a resource for research on the immune response to SARS-CoV-2. General study outcomes and caveats: How much clinical and demographic metadata was included differed by source and by participant, and the metadata was provided uncurated.

TCRbeta CDR3 regions were amplified from genomic DNA using the immunoSEQ Assay, a bias-controlled multiplex PCR. On the study's bioinformatics: Nucleated cell counts per sample were estimated from amplification of reference gene primers within the assay. Sequence reads were collapsed and filtered to measure the absolute abundance of every unique TCRbeta CDR3 rearrangement. For each sample, productive Simpson clonality was calculated as the square root of Simpson's diversity index over productive rearrangements. Held by TCRdb, this immuneACCESS table contains in-frame sequences only and omits some clones. Under half of the omission traces to an unresolved V gene where checked; the cause of the rest is unknown. V and J calls and clone size follow that table, whereas D and trimming were derived from the DNA. The sample table lists 150,000 to 200,000 clones, roughly 85% of them with a count of one. The ten largest clones capture 8% to 10% of the sample.

Whole blood was collected in K2EDTA tubes by collaborating institutions according to the institutions' own protocols. For TCRbeta analysis, collaborators shipped samples in one of three forms: frozen whole blood, isolated PBMCs, or DNA extracted from either of those sample types. With regard to this clone: The clone's antigen remains unknown. Base qualities are missing; no much larger clone stands one base away.

CDR1 and CDR2 were assigned from the germline V gene as SGHTA and FQGTGA. The V end gives up 1 base and the J end 2 bases, leaving 2 bases in the junction not matched to a gene. Reading from cysteine to phenylalanine, the CDR3 counts 16 amino acids. Just CDR3 DNA is preserved here, 48 bases in frame from base 1. The clonotype was recovered from a man aged 55 to 70 with acute or convalescent COVID-19. The sample comprised peripheral blood. The chain is assembled from TRBV7-3 and TRBJ2-7, with TRBD2 matching 13 junction bases. The sequence in DNA is TGTGCCAGCAGCTTAAGACTAGCGGGAGGCCCCTACGAGCAGTACTTC. It encodes CASSLRLAGGPYEQYF.